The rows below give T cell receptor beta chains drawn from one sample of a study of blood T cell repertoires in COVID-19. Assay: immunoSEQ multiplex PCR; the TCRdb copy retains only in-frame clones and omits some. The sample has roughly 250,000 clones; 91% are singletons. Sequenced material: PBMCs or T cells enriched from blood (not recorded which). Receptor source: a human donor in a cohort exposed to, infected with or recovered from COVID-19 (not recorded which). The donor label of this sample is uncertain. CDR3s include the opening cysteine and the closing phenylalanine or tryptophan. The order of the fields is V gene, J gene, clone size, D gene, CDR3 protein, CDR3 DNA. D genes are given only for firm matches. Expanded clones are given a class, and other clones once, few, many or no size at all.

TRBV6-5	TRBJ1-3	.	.	CASSYFAGGAGNTIYF	TGTGCCAGCAGTTACTTTGCGGGCGGTGCTGGAAACACCATATATTTT
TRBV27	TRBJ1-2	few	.	CASSPLNMGGLWYGYTF	TGTGCCAGCAGTCCGCTTAATATGGGGGGGCTATGGTATGGCTACACCTTC
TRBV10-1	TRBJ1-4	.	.	CATNRRGKGAPNEKLFF	TGCGCCACCAATAGAAGGGGGAAAGGGGCCCCTAATGAAAAACTGTTTTTT
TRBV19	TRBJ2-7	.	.	CASSIEGPGIYEQYF	TGTGCCAGTAGTATCGAGGGTCCCGGAATCTACGAGCAGTACTTC
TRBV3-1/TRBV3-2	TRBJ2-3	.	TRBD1	CASSYRSGTDADTQYF	TGTGCCAGCAGCTACAGATCCGGGACAGATGCAGATACGCAGTATTTT
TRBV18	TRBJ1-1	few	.	CASSPPEGTEAFF	TGTGCCAGCTCACCACCGGAGGGTACTGAAGCTTTCTTT
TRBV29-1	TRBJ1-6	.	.	CSVVKGHPWGNSPLHF	TGCAGCGTTGTAAAGGGACACCCTTGGGGTAATTCACCCCTCCACTTT
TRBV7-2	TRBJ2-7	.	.	CASSQPGQSYEQYF	TGTGCCAGCAGCCAACCTGGACAGTCCTACGAGCAGTACTTC
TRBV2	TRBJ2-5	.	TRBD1	CASTRSGQGETQYF	TGTGCCAGCACCCGTTCCGGACAGGGCGAGACCCAGTACTTC
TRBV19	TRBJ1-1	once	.	CASRRGGGNTEAFF	TGTGCCAGTAGGAGGGGGGGAGGTAACACTGAAGCTTTCTTT
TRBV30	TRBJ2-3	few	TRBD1	CASTGGSITDTQYF	TGTGCCTCGACAGGGGGTAGTATCACAGATACGCAGTATTTT
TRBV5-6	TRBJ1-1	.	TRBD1	CASTFGTGVTEAFF	TGTGCCAGCACGTTCGGGACAGGGGTCACTGAAGCTTTCTTT
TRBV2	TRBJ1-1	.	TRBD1	CASKGWRGRGPTEAFF	TGTGCCAGCAAGGGATGGAGGGGAAGGGGGCCGACTGAAGCTTTCTTT
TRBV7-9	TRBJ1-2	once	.	CASSPTRTDNYGYTF	TGTGCCAGCAGCCCGACCCGGACAGACAACTATGGCTACACCTTC